The clone carrying this TCR beta chain was seen ten or more times. TCRdb redid the calling of the RT-PCR reads with MiXCR, one entry per CDR3 protein. This table has more than 550,000 distinct CDR3 sequences, 13% to 15% appearing once. Germline-derived CDR1 and CDR2 are SQVTM and ANQGSEA. V gave up 4 bases and J gave up 7 bases, with 14 bases separating them. The CDR3 totals 13 residues. The chain links TRBV29-1 to TRBJ1-5; no clear D. The sample comprised memory CD4+ T cells from blood. This clonotype was sampled from a female donor in good health, serving as a healthy control. CDR3 nucleotide sequence: TGCAGCGTTGTCTCTAATATCGGCCAGCCCCAGCATTTT. It codes for CSVVSNIGQPQHF.